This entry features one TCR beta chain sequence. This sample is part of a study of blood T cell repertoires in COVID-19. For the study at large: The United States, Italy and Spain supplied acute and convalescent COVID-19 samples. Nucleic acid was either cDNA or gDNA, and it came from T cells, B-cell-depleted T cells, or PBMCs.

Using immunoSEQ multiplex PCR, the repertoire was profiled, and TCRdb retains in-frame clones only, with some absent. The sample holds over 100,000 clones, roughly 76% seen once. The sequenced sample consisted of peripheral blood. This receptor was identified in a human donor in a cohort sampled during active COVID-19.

CDR3 DNA: TGTGCCAGCAGCCTGAACGAGATGAACACTGAAGCTTTCTTT. It codes for CASSLNEMNTEAFF. V is TRBV11-3 and J is TRBJ1-1; unclear D gene. From germline, CDR1 is SGHNT and CDR2 YENEEA. Trimming removed 5 bases at V and 0 bases at J, with 10 bases between. The CDR3 loop spans 14 amino acids.